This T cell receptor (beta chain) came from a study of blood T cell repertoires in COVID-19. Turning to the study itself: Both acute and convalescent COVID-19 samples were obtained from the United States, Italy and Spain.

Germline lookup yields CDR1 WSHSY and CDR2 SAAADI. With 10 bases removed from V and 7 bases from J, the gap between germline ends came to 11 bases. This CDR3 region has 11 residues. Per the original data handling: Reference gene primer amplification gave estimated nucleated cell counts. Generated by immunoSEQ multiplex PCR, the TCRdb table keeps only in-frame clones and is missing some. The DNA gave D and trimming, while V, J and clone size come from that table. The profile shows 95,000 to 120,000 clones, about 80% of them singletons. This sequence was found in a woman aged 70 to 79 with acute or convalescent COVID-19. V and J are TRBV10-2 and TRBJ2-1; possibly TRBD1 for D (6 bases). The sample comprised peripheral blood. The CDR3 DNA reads TGCGCCATTACAGGGAAAAATGAGCAGTTCTTC. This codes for CAITGKNEQFF.